These 27 T cell receptor beta chains came from one sample sequenced in a study of cytomegalovirus exposure and HLA in healthy donors. Vbeta (60) and Jbeta (13) primers were used in the PCR. The data were produced by immunoSEQ multiplex PCR, yet TCRdb's version contains in-frame clones alone and is incomplete. This table holds approximately 150,000 clones, 70% to 85% found once. Material for sequencing was PBMCs. These TCRs come from a man in his forties in good health and CMV-seronegative.

The V call is TRBV30, the J call TRBJ1-1; D gene uncertain. The germline gives CDR1 GTSNPN, CDR2 SVGIG (reference sequence). The germline V and J ends were trimmed by 4 bases and 2 bases, with 8 bases remaining between them. This CDR3 comprises 12 residues. The CDR3 DNA follows: TGTGCCTGGAAAGCAGGTAACACTGAAGCTTTCTTT. This encodes CAWKAGNTEAFF.

A few counts support this clone. This sequence joins TRBV6-1 and TRBJ1-1; D remains ambiguous. V was trimmed by 6 bases and J by 2 bases, leaving 10 bases between them. In germline, CDR1 is MNHNS, CDR2 SASEGT. This CDR3 comprises 13 residues. CDR3 loop: CASRGRSNTEAFF. CDR3 sequence (DNA): TGTGCCAGCAGGGGTCGGAGCAACACTGAAGCTTTCTTT.

The chain has TRBV27 and TRBJ1-6; possible D gene TRBD1, 5 bases. Germline assignment: CDR1 MNHEY and CDR2 SMNVEV (reference sequence). Trimming took 2 bases from V and 9 from J, leaving 14 bases between them. The CDR3 contains 15 residues. CDR3 amino acids: CASSLRGSFPSPLHF. The CDR3 region has the DNA TGTGCCAGCAGTTTAAGGGGCTCCTTTCCTTCACCCCTCCACTTT.

CDR3: CASSIEAGGRSDTQYF. CDR3 bases: TGTGCCAGTAGTATAGAAGCAGGGGGCAGGTCAGATACGCAGTATTTT. The rearrangement joins TRBV19 to TRBJ2-3; 8 nucleotides agree with TRBD1. The CDR3 runs to 16 residues. Germline trimming cut 0 bases from V and 4 bases from J; bases unmatched to any gene: 6. The germline CDR1 and CDR2 sequences are LNHDA and SQIVND (reference sequence). Using reference TRBV19 and TRBJ2-3 for the parts outside the CDR3, the full variable domain is DGGITQSPKYLFRKEGQNVTLSCEQNLNHDAMYWYRQDPGQGLRLIYYSQIVNDFQKGDIAEGYSVSREKKESFPLTVTSAQKNPTAFYLCASSIEAGGRSDTQYFGPGTRLTVL.

The chain joins TRBV30 to TRBJ2-5; D not resolved. The CDR3 has 14 amino acids. V was trimmed by 0 bases and J by 1 base, leaving 9 bases between them. The germline gives CDR1 GTSNPN, CDR2 SVGIG (reference sequence). In nucleotides, the CDR3 is TGTGCCTGGAGTGTACATACCTTCCAAGAGACCCAGTACTTC. This encodes CAWSVHTFQETQYF.

This clone occurred a few times. The rearrangement joins TRBV4-3 to TRBJ1-1, with D perhaps TRBD1 (6 bases). V lost 4 bases and J 1 base, leaving 10 bases between the germline ends. This CDR3 spans 14 amino acids. Germline CDR1 is LGHNA and CDR2 is YSLEER. CDR3 DNA sequence: TGCGCCAGCAGCCCGGGGACATCGAACACTGAAGCTTTCTTT. Protein sequence: CASSPGTSNTEAFF.

This clone was detected once. This chain connects TRBV18 to TRBJ2-7, with 8 bases aligning to TRBD1. Germline-derived CDR1 and CDR2 are KGHSH and LQKENI. This CDR3 spans 14 amino acids. The ends lost 3 bases at V and 0 bases at J; junction bases unmatched: 1. CDR3 sequence: CASSPDRVSYEQYF. DNA of the CDR3: TGTGCCAGCTCACCGGACAGGGTCTCCTACGAGCAGTACTTC.

The chain recombines TRBV29-1 with TRBJ1-1; D remains ambiguous. Trimming stripped 0 bases from V and 7 bases from J, with 6 bases between. CDR1 and CDR2 (germline): SQVTM, ANQGSEA. CDR3 length: 11 residues. DNA for the CDR3: TGCAGCGTTGAAGAGTCAGGTGAAGCTTTCTTT. Residues: CSVEESGEAFF. Full variable domain (remainder filled in from reference TRBV29-1 and TRBJ1-1): SAVISQKPSRDICQRGTSLTIQCQVDSQVTMMFWYRQQPGQSLTLIATANQGSEATYESGFVIDKFPISRPNLTFSTLTVSNMSPEDSSIYLCSVEESGEAFFGQGTRLTVV.

The chain couples TRBV7-2 to TRBJ2-1, with TRBD2 as a possible D gene (5 bases). CDR1 is SGHTA, CDR2 FQGNSA, per germline. V was pared by 0 bases and J by 7 bases, with 13 bases between. The CDR3 is 15 residues long. CDR3 in DNA: TGTGCCAGCAGCTTAGCGACGTTTGAGGGTAATGAGCAGTTCTTC. Its protein product is CASSLATFEGNEQFF.

The chain uses TRBV6-5 and TRBJ2-7; no firm D call. The CDR3 is 15 residues long. The V and J ends lost 0 bases and 0 bases respectively, with 9 bases between them. CDR1 is MNHEY, CDR2 SVGAGI, per germline. The CDR3 DNA reads TGTGCCAGCAGTTACTCGTCCGGGTTCTCCTACGAGCAGTACTTC. It translates to CASSYSSGFSYEQYF.

This clone was seen a few times. The chain has TRBV10-3 and TRBJ2-1; 8 bases agree with TRBD2. This CDR3 contains 13 residues. The V segment lost 10 bases and the J segment 5 bases; nucleotides outside the gene matches: 7. Germline CDR1 ENHRY, CDR2 SYGVKD. CDR3 residues: CATESGSNNEQFF. The CDR3 DNA reads TGTGCCACCGAGAGCGGGAGTAACAATGAGCAGTTCTTC.

The chain is built from TRBV5-6 and TRBJ1-2, with 8 bases identical to TRBD1. The CDR3 runs to 12 residues. CDR1 is SGHDT, CDR2 YYEEEE, per germline. The J segment lost 7 bases and the V segment lost 3 bases, leaving 2 bases of the junction unmatched. DNA of the CDR3: TGTGCCAGCAGCTCGGGACAGGTTGGCTACACCTTC. Its protein product is CASSSGQVGYTF.

A note on this clone: Other DNA sequences of this sample code for an identical CDR3. This rearrangement joins TRBV7-6 to TRBJ2-7; a weak D match, TRBD1 (5 bases). Germline CDR1 SGHVS, CDR2 FNYEAQ. The CDR3 spans 14 residues. The V end was cut by 5 bases, the J end by 2 bases, with 13 bases between. The CDR3 DNA reads as TGTGCCAGCAGCCCTGGGTTAGGGGCCTACGAGCAGTACTTC. It codes for CASSPGLGAYEQYF.

CDR3 bases: TGTGCCTGGAGATCCCGGCCTCCTCAGGTTACCGGGGAGCTGTTTTTT. As protein: CAWRSRPPQVTGELFF. The V call is TRBV30, the J call TRBJ2-2; D gene uncertain. Germline V gives CDR1 GTSNPN, CDR2 SVGIG (reference sequence). Trimming left V 3 bases short and J 5 bases short, with 19 bases between. CDR3 length: 16 amino acids.

The rearrangement joins TRBV30 to TRBJ1-1, with a tentative D call TRBD1 (5 bases). This CDR3 is 11 amino acids long. The germline V gene encodes CDR1 GTSNPN and CDR2 SVGIG (reference sequence). Trimming cost V 5 bases and J 6 bases, with 10 bases left between them. The CDR3 region is CAWGRGPEAFF. In DNA, the CDR3 is TGTGCCTGGGGGAGGGGTCCTGAAGCTTTCTTT.

The chain couples TRBV10-3 to TRBJ1-4, with D possibly being TRBD1 (5 bases). With 2 bases removed from V and 8 bases from J, the gap between germline ends came to 15 bases. This CDR3 is built from 15 residues. CDR1 is ENHRY and CDR2 is SYGVKD in the germline V gene. CDR3 coding DNA: TGTGCCATCAGTGAGAATTGGGGCCTTGGGGAAAAACTGTTTTTT. Residues: CAISENWGLGEKLFF.

The rearrangement uses TRBV7-9 and TRBJ2-5, with 7 bases fitting TRBD2. The length of the CDR3 is 13 residues. Germline V gene lookup returns CDR1 SEHNR and CDR2 FQNEAQ (reference sequence). The V and J ends lost 5 bases and 2 bases, in that order; junction bases with no gene match: 2. The CDR3 loop reads CASSPRGQETQYF. DNA for the CDR3: TGTGCCAGCAGCCCGCGGGGGCAAGAGACCCAGTACTTC. Supplemented by reference TRBV7-9 and TRBJ2-5, the full variable domain reads DTGVSQNPRHKITKRGQNVTFRCDPISEHNRLYWYRQTLGQGPEFLTYFQNEAQLEKSRLLSDRFSAERPKGSFSTLEIQRTEQGDSAMYLCASSPRGQETQYFGPGTRLLVL.

The chain employs TRBV28 and TRBJ2-7; D might be TRBD1 (5 bases). Germline-derived CDR1 and CDR2 are MDHEN and SYDVKM. The CDR3 extends over 17 amino acids. V was clipped by 5 bases and J by 5 bases, with 25 bases between them. As DNA, the CDR3 is TGTGCCAGCAGTCCCCGGCAGGGCACTTCAGTGTGGGACGAGCAGTACTTC. Translation gives CASSPRQGTSVWDEQYF.

This sequence joins TRBV15 and TRBJ2-7, with 8 bases fitting TRBD1. The J segment lost 3 bases and the V segment lost 6 bases, leaving 10 bases of the junction unmatched. The V gene's germline CDR1 is LNHNV and CDR2 YYDKDF (reference sequence). There are 15 residues in the CDR3. CDR3 sequence reads: CATREATGEDYEQYF. The CDR3 DNA sequence: TGTGCCACCAGGGAAGCGACAGGGGAGGACTACGAGCAGTACTTC.

V gene TRBV5-1 combines with J gene TRBJ1-1, with D perhaps matching TRBD1 (6 bases). Germline V CDR1 and CDR2: SGHRS, YFSETQ. The CDR3 contains 15 residues. The V gene lost 0 bases and the J gene lost 0 bases, with 9 bases spanning the gap. The CDR3 here is CASSLVGQLNTEAFF. In nucleotides, the CDR3 is TGCGCCAGCAGCTTGGTAGGACAGCTGAACACTGAAGCTTTCTTT.

The rearrangement joins TRBV2 to TRBJ1-2; D gene ambiguous. Germline V gene data show CDR1 as SNHLY and CDR2 as FYNNEI. Trimming took off 0 bases at V and 2 bases at J, with 4 bases between the two ends. The CDR3 sequence is 13 residues long. The CDR3 coding sequence is TGTGCCAGCAGTGAAGCTGAGAACTATGGCTACACCTTC. It translates to CASSEAENYGYTF.

The chain has TRBV5-1 and TRBJ1-1, with D maybe TRBD1 (6 bases). The CDR3 is made up of 15 amino acids. Trimming took 4 bases from V and 9 from J, leaving 22 bases between them. From germline, CDR1 is SGHRS and CDR2 YFSETQ. The CDR3 here is CASSVEYREGGKAFF. The DNA of the CDR3 is TGCGCCAGCAGCGTAGAATACAGGGAGGGTGGAAAAGCTTTCTTT.

The V gene is TRBV5-4, the J gene TRBJ1-6; D remains unclear. The CDR3 has 12 amino acids. Germline lookup yields CDR1 SGHNT and CDR2 YYREEE (reference sequence). Deletions cut 0 bases from V and 13 bases from J, with 8 bases between. CDR3 DNA sequence: TGTGCCAGCAGCTTGGTGGGCTCCCCCCTCCACTTT. This gives the protein CASSLVGSPLHF. Filled out from reference TRBV5-4 and TRBJ1-6, the complete variable domain reads ETGVTQSPTHLIKTRGQQVTLRCSSQSGHNTVSWYQQALGQGPQFIFQYYREEENGRGNFPPRFSGLQFPNYSSELNVNALELDDSALYLCASSLVGSPLHFGNGTRLTVT.

The V gene is TRBV6-5, the J gene TRBJ2-6, with 8 nucleotides matching TRBD1. The germline V gene has CDR1 MNHEY and CDR2 SVGAGI. Trimming at V came to 6 bases and at J to 3 bases, leaving 4 bases not matched to a gene. The CDR3 covers 15 residues. The CDR3 reads CASRATGDGANVLTF. CDR3 in DNA: TGTGCCAGCAGAGCGACAGGGGATGGGGCCAACGTCCTGACTTTC.

The genes are TRBV5-4 and TRBJ2-5, with 10 bases lining up with TRBD1. Germline V lookup: CDR1 SGHNT, CDR2 YYREEE (reference sequence). Trimming removed 4 bases from V and 4 bases from J; junction bases left unmatched: 10. The CDR3 covers 16 residues. The CDR3 reads CASSATDRGRRETQYF. Written as DNA, the CDR3 is TGTGCCAGCAGCGCAACCGACAGGGGGCGAAGAGAGACCCAGTACTTC.

The rearrangement links TRBV19 to TRBJ1-3; TRBD1 aligns across 9 bases. J gave up 2 bases and V 8 bases, and 1 base lay outside the gene matches. CDR3 length: 13 amino acids. Germline-derived CDR1 and CDR2 are LNHDA and SQIVND (reference sequence). The CDR3 is CASRQGAGNTIYF. CDR3 DNA sequence: TGTGCCAGTCGACAGGGGGCTGGAAACACCATATATTTT.

The chain employs TRBV5-1 and TRBJ1-1; D may be TRBD1 (6 bases). V was pared by 2 bases and J by 6 bases, with 8 bases between. Germline lookup yields CDR1 SGHRS and CDR2 YFSETQ. The CDR3 runs 12 residues. The CDR3: CASSFGGPEAFF. The CDR3 bases are TGCGCCAGCAGCTTTGGGGGCCCTGAAGCTTTCTTT.